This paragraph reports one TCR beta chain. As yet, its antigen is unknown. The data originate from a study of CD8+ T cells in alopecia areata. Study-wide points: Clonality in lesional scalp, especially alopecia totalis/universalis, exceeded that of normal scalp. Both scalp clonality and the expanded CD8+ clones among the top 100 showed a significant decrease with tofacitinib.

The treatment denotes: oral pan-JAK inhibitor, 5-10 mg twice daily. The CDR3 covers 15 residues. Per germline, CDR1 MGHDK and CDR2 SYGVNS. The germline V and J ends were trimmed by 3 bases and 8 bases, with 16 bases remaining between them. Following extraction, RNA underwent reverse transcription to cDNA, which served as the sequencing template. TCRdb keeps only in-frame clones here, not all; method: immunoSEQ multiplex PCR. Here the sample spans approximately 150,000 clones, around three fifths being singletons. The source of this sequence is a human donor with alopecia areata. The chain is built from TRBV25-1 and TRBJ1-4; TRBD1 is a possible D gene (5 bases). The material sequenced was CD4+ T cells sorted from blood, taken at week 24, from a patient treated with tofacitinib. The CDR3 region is CASSDFRAGAEKLFF. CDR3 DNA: TGTGCCAGCAGTGACTTCCGGGCTGGGGCCGAAAAACTGTTTTTT.